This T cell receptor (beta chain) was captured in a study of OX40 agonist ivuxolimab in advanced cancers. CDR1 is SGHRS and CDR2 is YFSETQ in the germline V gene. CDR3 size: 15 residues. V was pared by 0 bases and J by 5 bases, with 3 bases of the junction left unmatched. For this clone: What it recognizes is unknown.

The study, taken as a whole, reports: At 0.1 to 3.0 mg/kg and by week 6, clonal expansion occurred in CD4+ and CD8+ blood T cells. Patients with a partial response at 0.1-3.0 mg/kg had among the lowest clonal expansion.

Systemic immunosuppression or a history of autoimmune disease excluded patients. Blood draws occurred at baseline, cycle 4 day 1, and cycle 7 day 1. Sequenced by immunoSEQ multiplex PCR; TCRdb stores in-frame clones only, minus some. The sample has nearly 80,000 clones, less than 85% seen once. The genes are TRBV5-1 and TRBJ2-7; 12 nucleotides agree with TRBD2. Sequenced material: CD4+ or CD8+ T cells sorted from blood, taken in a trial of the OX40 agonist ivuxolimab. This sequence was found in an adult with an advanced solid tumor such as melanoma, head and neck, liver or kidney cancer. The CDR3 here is CASSLGLAGVDEQYV. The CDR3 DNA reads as TGCGCCAGCAGCTTGGGACTAGCGGGGGTCGACGAGCAGTACGTC.